The rows below give T cell receptor beta chains drawn from one sample of a study of shared clonotypes between healthy human individuals. Assay used: immunoSEQ multiplex PCR; TCRdb lists only in-frame clones, some missing. This sample has about 79,000 clones, with roughly three fifths found just once. The sequenced sample consisted of memory CD8+ T cells sorted from blood. These receptors came from a man aged 25 to 40 in good health. The CDR3 runs from the conserved cysteine through the conserved F or W. The D gene is left open where the match is weak. Expanded clones are given a class, and other clones once, few, many or no size at all.

V gene	clone size	J gene	D gene	CDR3 protein	CDR3 DNA
TRBV7-9	NA	TRBJ2-2	TRBD2	CASSLYGLANTGELFF	TGTGCCAGCAGCTTATATGGACTAGCCAACACCGGGGAGCTGTTTTTT
TRBV28	NA	TRBJ2-7	TRBD1	CASSLLRTGYSDEQYF	TGTGCCAGCAGTTTATTGCGGACAGGTTACAGCGACGAGCAGTACTTC
TRBV4-1	NA	TRBJ2-1	NA	CASSQEGWATGAEGDNEQFF	TGCGCCAGCAGCCAAGAGGGGTGGGCTACCGGGGCCGAAGGCGACAATGAGCAGTTCTTC
TRBV18	NA	TRBJ2-2	TRBD1	CASSPPGQGMYAGELFF	TGTGCCAGCTCACCCCCGGGACAGGGCATGTACGCCGGGGAGCTGTTTTTT
TRBV25-1	NA	TRBJ2-7	TRBD2	CASSARTSSYEQYF	TGTGCCAGCAGTGCCAGGACTAGCTCCTACGAGCAGTACTTC
TRBV15	NA	TRBJ2-5	NA	CATSDEDSIQETQYF	TGTGCCACCAGCGACGAGGACAGCATCCAAGAGACCCAGTACTTC
TRBV10-3	NA	TRBJ2-7	TRBD1	CAIPGQGAWEQYF	TGCGCCATCCCGGGACAGGGGGCTTGGGAGCAGTACTTC
TRBV5-5	few	TRBJ2-5	TRBD1	CASSFPQGVGETQYF	TGTGCCAGCAGCTTTCCCCAGGGGGTCGGAGAGACCCAGTACTTC
TRBV27	NA	TRBJ2-1	NA	CASSPDFWSLDNEQFF	TGTGCCAGCAGTCCGGACTTCTGGTCTTTAGACAATGAGCAGTTCTTC
TRBV20-1	NA	TRBJ2-7	NA	CSATPSYEQYF	TGCAGTGCCACCCCGTCCTACGAGCAGTACTTC
TRBV27	once	TRBJ2-7	NA	CASSAAGTYYEQYF	TGTGCCAGCAGCGCCGCCGGGACTTACTACGAGCAGTACTTC
TRBV7-2	NA	TRBJ2-7	TRBD1	CASSSGQDPFYEQYF	TGTGCCAGCAGCTCCGGACAGGATCCTTTCTACGAGCAGTACTTC
TRBV7-3	NA	TRBJ2-1	NA	CASSLTSGLHEQFF	TGTGCCAGCAGCTTAACTTCGGGACTGCATGAGCAGTTCTTC
TRBV11-2	many	TRBJ2-3	NA	CASSSPATDTQYF	TGTGCCAGCAGCTCACCGGCCACAGATACGCAGTATTTT
TRBV27	once	TRBJ1-1	TRBD1	CASSTGDGTEAFF	TGTGCCAGCAGTACAGGGGATGGGACTGAAGCTTTCTTT
TRBV29-1	NA	TRBJ2-1	NA	CSAAIGPFGNEQFF	TGCAGCGCCGCCATCGGGCCGTTCGGCAATGAGCAGTTCTTC
TRBV9	many	TRBJ2-5	NA	CASSVRQFETQYF	TGTGCCAGCAGCGTACGACAGTTCGAGACCCAGTACTTC
TRBV7-6	few	TRBJ2-1	NA	CASSLVILPTGLPDNEQFF	TGTGCCAGCAGCTTAGTTATCTTACCGACAGGCCTACCGGACAATGAGCAGTTCTTC
TRBV4-1	few	TRBJ1-3	NA	CASRVQAGSGNTIYF	TGCGCCAGCAGAGTTCAGGCGGGATCTGGAAACACCATATATTTT
TRBV27	NA	TRBJ2-7	NA	CASSGLKSYEQYF	TGTGCCAGCAGTGGACTTAAATCCTACGAGCAGTACTTC
TRBV6-1	NA	TRBJ1-2	NA	CASSEAPDRMDGYTF	TGTGCCAGCAGTGAAGCGCCCGACAGGATGGATGGCTACACCTTC
TRBV6-5	NA	TRBJ2-5	TRBD1	CASSTGQGETQYF	TGTGCCAGCAGTACAGGACAGGGGGAGACCCAGTACTTC
TRBV6-1	NA	TRBJ2-5	NA	CASDTYYRRQYF	TGTGCCAGCGACACTTATTATAGGCGTCAGTACTTC
TRBV28	NA	TRBJ2-5	TRBD2	CASSFPGLAGGETQYF	TGTGCCAGCAGTTTCCCGGGACTAGCGGGAGGAGAGACCCAGTACTTC
TRBV18	NA	TRBJ2-3	NA	CASSPPVEGARYTQYF	TGTGCCAGCTCACCACCTGTCGAAGGGGCGCGTTATACGCAGTATTTT
TRBV7-2	NA	TRBJ2-1	NA	CASSLGAGPFNEQFF	TGTGCCAGCAGCCTAGGGGCAGGGCCCTTCAATGAGCAGTTCTTC
TRBV6-4	many	TRBJ2-2	TRBD2	CASSEAGDTGELFF	TGTGCCAGCAGTGAAGCGGGAGACACCGGGGAGCTGTTTTTT
TRBV7-9	NA	TRBJ2-3	TRBD2	CASSLSGATDTQYF	TGTGCCAGCAGCTTGAGCGGGGCCACAGATACGCAGTATTTT
TRBV13	NA	TRBJ2-1	NA	CASSNEMGPDNEQFF	TGTGCCAGCTCGAATGAGATGGGCCCCGACAATGAGCAGTTCTTC
TRBV5-1	NA	TRBJ2-5	TRBD2	CASSLGAGDLQETQYF	TGCGCCAGCAGCTTAGGGGCGGGAGACCTCCAAGAGACCCAGTACTTC
TRBV6-1	NA	TRBJ2-2	NA	CASSETPDTGELFF	TGTGCCAGCAGTGAAACACCCGACACCGGGGAGCTGTTTTTT
TRBV4-3	few	TRBJ2-7	NA	CASSPGPTYEQYF	TGCGCCAGCAGCCCCGGACCAACCTACGAGCAGTACTTC
TRBV28	NA	TRBJ2-7	NA	CASSLNREQYF	TGTGCCAGCAGTTTAAATCGTGAGCAGTACTTC
TRBV25-1	NA	TRBJ2-5	NA	CASSPEETQYF	TGTGCCAGCAGCCCGGAAGAGACCCAGTACTTC
TRBV18	few	TRBJ1-1	TRBD1	CASSPLYRGPDTEAFF	TGTGCCAGCTCACCATTATACAGGGGGCCGGACACTGAAGCTTTCTTT
TRBV6-5	NA	TRBJ2-7	TRBD1	CASSYRGTAQYF	TGTGCCAGCAGTTACAGGGGGACAGCGCAGTACTTC